This T cell receptor (beta chain) was identified in a study of T cell repertoires in cytomegalovirus infection (dated by TCRdb to the late 2010s). Background for the entire study: The HLA type of each donor mattered for the analysis, because public TCR beta signatures pointed to carriage of CMV infection along with the matching HLA type. Beyond this particular receptor, the publication reports: The ex vivo response was dominated by HLA-C-restricted CMV-specific TCR beta clonotypes, which also provided the single most frequent clonotype in two of eight donors. In both this cohort and an independent cohort of a few hundred donors, the cumulative frequency of public TCR beta family members distinguished carriers of CMV infection plus the relevant HLA type.

Sequencing instrument: Illumina HiSeq 1500. The public sequencing data were trimmed at Q25 with fastp and processed into clonotypes with MiXCR by TCRdb, which kept only in-frame beta chains. Duplicate CDR3 protein sequences are folded into a single record with the most common DNA and genes. Recorded for this sample are around 120,000 distinct CDR3 sequences; less than 9.5% of them occurred a single time. The ten largest clones take up roughly 9.1% of the sample. This clonotype came up a few times. The clone's antigen remains unknown. No per-base quality is available; no much larger clone lies one base away. Relative to germline, V is missing 4 bases and J is missing 3 bases, with 10 bases of the junction outside any gene match. The CDR3 has 17 amino acids, counting the end cysteine and phenylalanine. Only the CDR3 region is kept as DNA, spanning 51 bases read in frame from base 1.

The TCR was taken from a human donor in good health (CMV status not recorded). Some clones in this sample may be carry-over from other donors' samples. The sequencing input was PBMCs. The rearrangement combines TRBV23-1 with TRBJ1-1; the junction holds 11 bases that match TRBD1. TRBV23-1 is annotated as an ORF whose role is uncertain. The DNA reads as follows: TGCGCCAGCAGTCGGTTGGACAGGGGGCTCAGAGACACTGAAGCTTTCTTT. It specifies CASSRLDRGLRDTEAFF.